This TCR beta chain derives from a study of Ad26.COV2.S vaccination and SARS-CoV-2 variants. Study outcomes and limitations: Breadth, reportedly substantial, characterized the spike-specific CD8+ and CD4+ T cell responses after vaccination.

Assay: immunoSEQ multiplex PCR; the TCRdb copy retains only in-frame clones and omits some. The data show over 200,000 clones, approximately 88% seen once. With respect to this clone: No antigen is known for it.

This CDR3 contains 14 residues. Germline CDR1 ENHRY, CDR2 SYGVKD. The V and J ends lost 5 bases and 5 bases, in that order; junction bases with no gene match: 6. Regarding treatment: approximately 18 received Ad26.COV2.S at low or high dose, single or two shots; roughly five received placebo; per-sample allocation not given. Day 63 after the first injection of vaccine or placebo was the sampling time. In Boston, an adult donor aged 18-55 years took part. In the vaccine, an Ad26 vector expressed the SARS-CoV-2 spike of the Wuhan strain. J is TRBJ2-5 and V is TRBV10-3, with 9 bases that match TRBD2. The starting material was peripheral blood, obtained in a trial of Ad26.COV2.S vaccine versus placebo. The clonotype comes from a person between 18 and 59 years old who received the Ad26.COV2.S COVID-19 vaccine or a placebo. The CDR3 DNA reads TGTGCCATCAGTACGGGACTAGCTCGGGAGACCCAGTACTTC. Translated: CAISTGLARETQYF.